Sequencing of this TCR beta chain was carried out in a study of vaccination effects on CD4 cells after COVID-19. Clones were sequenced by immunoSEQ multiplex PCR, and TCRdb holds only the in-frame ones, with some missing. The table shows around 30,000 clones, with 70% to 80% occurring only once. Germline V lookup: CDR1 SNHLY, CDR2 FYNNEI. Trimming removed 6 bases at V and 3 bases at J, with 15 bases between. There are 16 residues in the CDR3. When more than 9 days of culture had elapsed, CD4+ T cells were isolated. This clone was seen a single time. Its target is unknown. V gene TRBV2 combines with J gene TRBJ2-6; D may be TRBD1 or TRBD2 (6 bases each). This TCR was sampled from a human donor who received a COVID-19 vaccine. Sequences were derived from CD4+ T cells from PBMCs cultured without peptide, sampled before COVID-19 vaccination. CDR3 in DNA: TGTGCCAGCAGAACCCCGGGGGCCCATGGGGCCAACGTCCTGACTTTC. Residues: CASRTPGAHGANVLTF.